This TCR beta chain was found in a study of T cell responses to AZD1222 COVID-19 vaccine. Only in-frame clones appear in the TCRdb table, and some are missing; sequencing was by immunoSEQ multiplex PCR. The top ten hold about 5% of the sample, which has some 90,000 clones, roughly 89% seen once. This clone has a handful of counts. The antigen remains undetermined. Broader study findings: Seropositive at baseline were only a handful of AZD1222 recipients. Donors skewed white British and female; clonal diversity was possibly underestimated. Elevations in Spike-specific TCR breadth and depth followed administration of two AZD1222 doses.

The CDR3 extends over 15 amino acids. Germline V gene sequence: CDR1 MNHEY, CDR2 SVGAGI. The V segment lost 4 bases and the J segment 3 bases; nucleotides outside the gene matches: 9. Samples with a second dose at about 4 or about 12 weeks were pooled together. The chain links TRBV6-5 to TRBJ2-7, with 7 bases aligning to TRBD1. The source was peripheral blood, collected 28 days after the second AZD1222 dose. This TCR was sampled from an adult who received the AZD1222 COVID-19 vaccine. CDR3: CASSFDGTANYEQYF. The DNA for the CDR3 is TGTGCCAGCAGTTTCGACGGGACAGCGAACTACGAGCAGTACTTC.